This is a list of T cell receptor beta chains from one sample in a study of blood T cell repertoires in COVID-19. Generated by immunoSEQ multiplex PCR, the TCRdb table keeps only in-frame clones and is missing some. The sample shows 400,000 to 550,000 clones, 70% to 90% of them seen only once. The sample was PBMCs or T cells enriched from blood (not recorded which). All receptors come from a woman aged 18 to 35 with acute COVID-19. The conserved cysteine and the conserved F or W are not part of the CDR3 here. Rows give clone size only sometimes, using once, few, many, or a class for an expanded clone.

>-|TRBJ2-2|TRBV7-3
ASSGLANTGELF
>-|TRBJ2-3|TRBV7-2
ASSFGGLDTQY
>-|TRBJ1-2|TRBV9
ASSGQDGYT
>-|TRBJ1-6|TRBV28
ASSSTYNNSPLH
>-|TRBJ2-1|TRBV9
ASSNKSRGYNEQF
>-|TRBJ1-5|TRBV19
ASNGGQIHQPQH
>-|TRBJ1-1|TRBV28
ASRVQGASTEAF
>-|TRBJ1-4|TRBV19
ASSRQLTNEELF
>-|TRBJ1-1|TRBV28
ASSEGNTEAF
>-|TRBJ1-1|TRBV4-2
ASSRGRVNTEAF
>-|TRBJ2-7|TRBV19
ASSIWLYGEQY
>-|TRBJ1-2|TRBV5-4
ASSPGTGHLYGYT
>-|TRBJ2-2|TRBV28
ASSPGGTNTGELF
>-|TRBJ2-5|TRBV7-2
ASSFGQGYQETQY
>-|TRBJ2-3|TRBV7-2
ASSGARGAADTQY
>-|TRBJ2-5|TRBV4-1
ASSQEGAGGIGTQY
>-|TRBJ1-5|TRBV7-9
ASSSQRGNQPQH
>-|TRBJ2-5|TRBV7-9
ASSPIGQGTETQY
>-|TRBJ2-1|TRBV10-1
ASSVWENNEQF
>once|TRBJ2-1|TRBV10-3
AISERNERETFRLF
>-|TRBJ2-6|TRBV30
AWSHGGSGANVLT
>-|TRBJ2-7|TRBV9
ASSTDGGYEQY
>once|TRBJ1-1|TRBV11-2
ASSLDSLGATNTEAF
>-|TRBJ2-7|TRBV2
ASSDRGTHDGQY
>-|TRBJ1-6|TRBV11-2
AGRQGARNSPLH
>-|TRBJ2-3|TRBV7-9
ASSNRQVSYTQY
>-|TRBJ2-3|TRBV6-2/TRBV6-3
ASSYSHPRRETSTDTQY
>-|TRBJ1-2|TRBV5-1
ASSLAAHNYGYT
>-|TRBJ2-1|TRBV19
ASRSRQTGQKGEQF
>once|TRBJ1-6|TRBV4-2
ASSQGLGGGADSPLH
>-|TRBJ2-3|TRBV7-9
ASSYRQAGNTDTQY
>-|TRBJ2-1|TRBV15
ATSRAGHKNHNEQF
>-|TRBJ2-7|TRBV2
ASTPYRGGYEQY
>-|TRBJ1-6|TRBV27
ASGGGTGLNSPLH
>-|TRBJ2-7|TRBV10-3
AISEPSRYEQY
>-|TRBJ2-7|TRBV5-4
ASSFSGLAYEQY
>-|TRBJ2-1|TRBV27
ASSQRPGNEQF
>-|TRBJ1-1|TRBV6-2/TRBV6-3
ASSSGGGTEAF
>-|TRBJ2-7|TRBV3-1/TRBV3-2
ASSQGLRTYEQY
>-|TRBJ2-6|TRBV27
ASSSPSSGANVLT
>once|TRBJ2-2|TRBV11-2
ASSLPLAGIGELF
>-|TRBJ2-1|TRBV12-5
ASGSGGSPYNEQF
>-|TRBJ2-2|TRBV12-3/TRBV12-4
ASSAGLLF
>-|TRBJ2-7|TRBV5-6
ASTPTYRGFSEQY
>-|TRBJ1-1|TRBV7-3
ASSLTQGTEAF
>few|TRBJ1-2|TRBV25-1
ASSPKMEHLYGYT
>-|TRBJ1-6|TRBV15
ATSREDRKDSPLH
>once|TRBJ1-6|TRBV5-6
ASSLARTGERFLH
>-|TRBJ2-7|TRBV5-6
ASSRAYLGGYEQY
>once|TRBJ2-6|TRBV11-2
ASRIWGLPSGANVLT
>-|TRBJ1-1|TRBV5-1
ASSRDRERTEAF
>-|TRBJ1-6|TRBV28
ASSLRSRLNSPLH
>-|TRBJ1-1|TRBV4-3
ASSQDIPPTTGTFEAF
>-|TRBJ1-1|TRBV18
ASSPRFRDRGPEAF